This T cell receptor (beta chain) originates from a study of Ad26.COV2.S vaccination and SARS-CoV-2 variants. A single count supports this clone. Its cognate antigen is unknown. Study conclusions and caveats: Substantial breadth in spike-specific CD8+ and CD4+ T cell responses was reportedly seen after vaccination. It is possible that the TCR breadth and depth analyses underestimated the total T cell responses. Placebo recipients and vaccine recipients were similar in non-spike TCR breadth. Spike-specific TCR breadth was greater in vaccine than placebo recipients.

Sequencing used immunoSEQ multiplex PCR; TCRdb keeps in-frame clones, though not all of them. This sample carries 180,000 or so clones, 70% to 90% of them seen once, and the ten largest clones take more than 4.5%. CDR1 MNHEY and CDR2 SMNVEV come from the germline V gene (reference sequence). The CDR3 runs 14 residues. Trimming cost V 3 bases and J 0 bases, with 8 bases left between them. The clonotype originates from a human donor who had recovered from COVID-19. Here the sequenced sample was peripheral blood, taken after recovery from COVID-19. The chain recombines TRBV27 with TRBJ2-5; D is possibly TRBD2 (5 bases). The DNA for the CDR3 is TGTGCCAGCAGTTTCGGGGTCGACCAAGAGACCCAGTACTTC. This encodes CASSFGVDQETQYF.